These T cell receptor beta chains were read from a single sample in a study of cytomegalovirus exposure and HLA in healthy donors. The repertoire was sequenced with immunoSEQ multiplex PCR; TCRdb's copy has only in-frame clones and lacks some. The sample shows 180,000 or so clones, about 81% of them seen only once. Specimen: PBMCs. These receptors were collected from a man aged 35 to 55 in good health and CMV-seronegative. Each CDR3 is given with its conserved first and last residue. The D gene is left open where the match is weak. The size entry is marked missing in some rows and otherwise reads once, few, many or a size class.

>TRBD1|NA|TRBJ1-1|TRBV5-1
TGCGCCAGCTATGGGACAGGGGACGCCACTGAAGCTTTCTTT
CASYGTGDATEAFF
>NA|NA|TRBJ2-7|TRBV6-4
TGTGCCAGCAGCCCAGGTGGCGCAAGATACTACGAGCAGTACTTC
CASSPGGARYYEQYF
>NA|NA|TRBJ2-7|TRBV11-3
TGTGCCAGCGCAAGAGGGGGAAGCTCCTACGAGCAGTACTTC
CASARGGSSYEQYF
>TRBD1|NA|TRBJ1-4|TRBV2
TGTGCCAGCAGTGTGGTCAGGGGGCCGAAGGAAAAACTGTTTTTT
CASSVVRGPKEKLFF
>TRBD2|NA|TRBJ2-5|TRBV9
TGTGCCAGCAGCGTTAAAGCGACTAGCGGGGCTAACCAAGAGACCCAGTACTTC
CASSVKATSGANQETQYF
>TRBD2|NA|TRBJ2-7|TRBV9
TGTGCCAGCAGCGTTACTAGCGGGGGCCCTTCCTACGAGCAGTACTTC
CASSVTSGGPSYEQYF
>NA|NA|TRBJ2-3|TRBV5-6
TGTGCCAGCAGCTTGTCTAGTAGCGCAGATACGCAGTATTTT
CASSLSSSADTQYF
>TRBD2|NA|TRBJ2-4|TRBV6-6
TGTGCCAGCACCACCAGCGGGGGGGGAAACATTCAGTACTTC
CASTTSGGGNIQYF
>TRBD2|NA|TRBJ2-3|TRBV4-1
TGCGCCAGCAGCCAAGACGGGGGGGGCCCAGATACGCAGTATTTT
CASSQDGGGPDTQYF
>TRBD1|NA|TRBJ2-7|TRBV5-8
TGTGCCAGCAGCTTCCGGGGACAGGTAGCGAGCGAGCAGTACTTC
CASSFRGQVASEQYF
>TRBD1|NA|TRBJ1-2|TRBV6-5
TGTGCCAGCAGTTACTCAGGACAGGGGAAGGGCTACACCTTC
CASSYSGQGKGYTF
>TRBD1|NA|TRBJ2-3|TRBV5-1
TGCGCCAGCAGCCTCCGACAGGGGGCTCGGACAGATACGCAGTATTTT
CASSLRQGARTDTQYF
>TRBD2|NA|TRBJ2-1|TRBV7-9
TGTGCCAGCAGCTTAGTTAGAGCGGGACCCTACAATGAGCAGTTCTTC
CASSLVRAGPYNEQFF
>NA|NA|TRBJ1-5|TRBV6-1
TGTGCCAGCAGTGACATTGGCAGAACTAGCAATCAGCCCCAGCATTTT
CASSDIGRTSNQPQHF
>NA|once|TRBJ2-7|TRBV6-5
TGTGCCAGCAGTTACAACAGGGCCTCGACGGGTGAGCAGTACTTC
CASSYNRASTGEQYF
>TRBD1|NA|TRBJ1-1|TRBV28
TGTGCCGGTGGACAGGGGGCGACTGCCACTGAAGCTTTCTTT
CAGGQGATATEAFF
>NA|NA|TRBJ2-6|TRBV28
TGTGCCAGCAGTTTAACAGGGTCTGGGGCCAACGTCCTGACTTTC
CASSLTGSGANVLTF
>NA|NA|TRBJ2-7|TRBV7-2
TGTGCCAGCAGGACGGGGGTACCCTACGAGCAGTACTTC
CASRTGVPYEQYF
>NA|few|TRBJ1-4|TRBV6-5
TGTGCCAGCTCCTCCCCGCCAGGCGAAAAACTGTTTTTT
CASSSPPGEKLFF
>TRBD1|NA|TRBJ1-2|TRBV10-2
TGCGCCACAAGACAGGGAAGGTACTATGGCTACACCTTC
CATRQGRYYGYTF
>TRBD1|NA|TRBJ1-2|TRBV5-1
TGCGCCAGCAGCTTGACTAACAGGGGTAGCGTGGGAGGCTACACCTTC
CASSLTNRGSVGGYTF
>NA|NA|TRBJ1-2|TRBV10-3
TGTGCCATCAGTGGAACGGGGGTAGTGGGTGGCTACACCTTC
CAISGTGVVGGYTF
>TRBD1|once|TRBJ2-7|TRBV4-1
TGCGCCAGCAGCCGACAGGGTATGGACGAGCAGTACTTC
CASSRQGMDEQYF
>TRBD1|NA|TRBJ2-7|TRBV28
TGTGCCAGCTTGTCTTTTGGGGGACAGAGGCTCCACGAGCAGTACTTC
CASLSFGGQRLHEQYF
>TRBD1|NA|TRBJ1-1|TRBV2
TGTGCCAGCAGGACGGACAGGTGGGGCACTGAAGCTTTCTTT
CASRTDRWGTEAFF
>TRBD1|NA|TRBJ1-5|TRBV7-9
TGTGCCAGCAGCTTAGCCGGCGGACAGGGGCATCAGCCCCAGCATTTT
CASSLAGGQGHQPQHF
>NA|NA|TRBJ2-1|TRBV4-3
TGCGCCAGCAGCCAAGATGGGGGCCTCTCCTACAATGAGCAGTTCTTC
CASSQDGGLSYNEQFF
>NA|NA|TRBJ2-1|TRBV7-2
TGTGCCAGCAGCTTACTGGGCCAGTACAATGAGCAGTTCTTC
CASSLLGQYNEQFF
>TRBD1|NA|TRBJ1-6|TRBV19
TGTGCCAGTAGTCAGACAGGGGGTAATTCACCCCTCCACTTT
CASSQTGGNSPLHF
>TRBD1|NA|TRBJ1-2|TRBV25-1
TGTGCCAGCAGTGGGACAGGGGGCGCCGGTGGCTACACCTTC
CASSGTGGAGGYTF
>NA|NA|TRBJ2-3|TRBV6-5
TGTGCCAGCCTTACTACCATCACAGATACGCAGTATTTT
CASLTTITDTQYF
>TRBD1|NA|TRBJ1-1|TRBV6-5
TGTGCCAGCAGTCAGGGGGCCGGGAACACTGAAGCTTTCTTT
CASSQGAGNTEAFF